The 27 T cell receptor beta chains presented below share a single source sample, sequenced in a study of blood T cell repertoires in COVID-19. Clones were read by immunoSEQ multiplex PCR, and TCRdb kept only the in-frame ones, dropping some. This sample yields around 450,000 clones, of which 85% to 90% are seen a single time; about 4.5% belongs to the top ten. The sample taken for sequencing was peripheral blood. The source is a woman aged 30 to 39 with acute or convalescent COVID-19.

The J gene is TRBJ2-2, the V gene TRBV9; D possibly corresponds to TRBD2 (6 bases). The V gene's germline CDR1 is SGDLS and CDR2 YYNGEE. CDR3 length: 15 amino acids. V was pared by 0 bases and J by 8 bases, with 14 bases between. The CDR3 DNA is TGTGCCAGCAGCGTAGCCGGGGGTCTCCCAGGGGAGCTGTTTTTT. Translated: CASSVAGGLPGELFF.

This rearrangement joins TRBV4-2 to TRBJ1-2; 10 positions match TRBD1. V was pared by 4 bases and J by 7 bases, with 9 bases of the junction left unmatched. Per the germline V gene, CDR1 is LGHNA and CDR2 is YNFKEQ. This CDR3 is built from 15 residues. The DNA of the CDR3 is TGTGCCAGCAGCCCCCCGGGACAGGGGCGGGGTGGCTACACCTTC. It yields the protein CASSPPGQGRGGYTF.

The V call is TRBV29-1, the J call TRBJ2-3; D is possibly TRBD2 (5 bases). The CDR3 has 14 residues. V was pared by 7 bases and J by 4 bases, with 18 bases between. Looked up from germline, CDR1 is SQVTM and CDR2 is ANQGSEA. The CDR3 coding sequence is TGCAGCGCCAGGAGGACCCCCGGGGCAGATACGCAGTATTTT. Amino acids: CSARRTPGADTQYF.

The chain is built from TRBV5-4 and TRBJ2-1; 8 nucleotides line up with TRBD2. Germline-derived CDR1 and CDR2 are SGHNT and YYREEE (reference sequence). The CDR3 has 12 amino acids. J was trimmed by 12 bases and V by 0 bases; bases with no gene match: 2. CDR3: CASSLGSGVQFF. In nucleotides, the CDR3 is TGTGCCAGCAGCTTGGGTAGCGGGGTGCAGTTCTTC.

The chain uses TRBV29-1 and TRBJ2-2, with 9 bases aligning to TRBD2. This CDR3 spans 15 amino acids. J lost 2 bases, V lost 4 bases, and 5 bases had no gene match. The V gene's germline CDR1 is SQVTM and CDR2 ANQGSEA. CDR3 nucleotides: TGCAGCGTTGGGAAGGGGACTAGCAACACCGGGGAGCTGTTTTTT. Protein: CSVGKGTSNTGELFF.

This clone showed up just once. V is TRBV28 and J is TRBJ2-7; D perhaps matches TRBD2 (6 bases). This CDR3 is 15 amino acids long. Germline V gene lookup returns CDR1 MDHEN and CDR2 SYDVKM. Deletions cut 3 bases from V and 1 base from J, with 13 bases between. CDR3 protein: CASSFGGAPSYEQYF. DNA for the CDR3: TGTGCCAGCAGTTTTGGAGGGGCCCCTTCCTACGAGCAGTACTTC.

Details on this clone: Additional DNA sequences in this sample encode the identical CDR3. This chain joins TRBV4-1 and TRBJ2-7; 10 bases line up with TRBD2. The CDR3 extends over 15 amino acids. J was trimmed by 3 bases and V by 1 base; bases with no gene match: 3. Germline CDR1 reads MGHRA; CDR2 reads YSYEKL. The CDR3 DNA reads TGCGCCAGCAGCCAAGTGGCTAGCGGGGGCTACGAGCAGTACTTC. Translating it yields CASSQVASGGYEQYF.

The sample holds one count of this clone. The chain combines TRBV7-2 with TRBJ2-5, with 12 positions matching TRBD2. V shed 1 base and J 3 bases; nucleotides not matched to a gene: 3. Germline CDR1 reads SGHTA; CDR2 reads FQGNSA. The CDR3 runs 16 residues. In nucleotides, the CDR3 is TGTGCCAGCAGCTTAGGACCTAGCGGGGGGGAAGAGACCCAGTACTTC. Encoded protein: CASSLGPSGGEETQYF.

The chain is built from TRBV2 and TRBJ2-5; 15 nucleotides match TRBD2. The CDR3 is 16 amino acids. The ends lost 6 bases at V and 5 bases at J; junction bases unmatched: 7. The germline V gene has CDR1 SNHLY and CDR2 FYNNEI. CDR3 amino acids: CASRGIGTSGGETQYF. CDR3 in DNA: TGTGCCAGCAGGGGCATTGGGACTAGCGGGGGGGAGACCCAGTACTTC.

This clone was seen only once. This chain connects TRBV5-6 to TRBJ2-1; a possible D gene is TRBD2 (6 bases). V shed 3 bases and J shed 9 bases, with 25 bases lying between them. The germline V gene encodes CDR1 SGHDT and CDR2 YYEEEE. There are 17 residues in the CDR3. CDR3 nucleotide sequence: TGTGCCAGCAGCTGGGGGGAAAGGGACCCCGGGGGTATTGAGCAGTTCTTC. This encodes CASSWGERDPGGIEQFF. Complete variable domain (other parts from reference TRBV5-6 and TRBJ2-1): DAGVTQSPTHLIKTRGQQVTLRCSPKSGHDTVSWYQQALGQGPQFIFQYYEEEERQRGNFPDRFSGHQFPNYSSELNVNALLLGDSALYLCASSWGERDPGGIEQFFGPGTRLTVL.

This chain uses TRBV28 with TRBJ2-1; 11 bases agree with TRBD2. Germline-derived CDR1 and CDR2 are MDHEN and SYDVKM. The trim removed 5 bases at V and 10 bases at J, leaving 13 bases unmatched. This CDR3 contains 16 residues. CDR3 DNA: TGTGCCAGCAGTCGAAACCTTCTAGCGGGGGGTATGGAGCAGTTCTTC. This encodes CASSRNLLAGGMEQFF.

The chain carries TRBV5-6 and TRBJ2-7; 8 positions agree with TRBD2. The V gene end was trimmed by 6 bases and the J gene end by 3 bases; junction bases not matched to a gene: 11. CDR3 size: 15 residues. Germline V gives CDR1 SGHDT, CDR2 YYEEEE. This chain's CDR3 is CASTRGGWGHYEQYF. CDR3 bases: TGTGCCAGCACCCGGGGGGGGTGGGGTCACTACGAGCAGTACTTC. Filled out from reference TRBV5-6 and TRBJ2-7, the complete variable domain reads DAGVTQSPTHLIKTRGQQVTLRCSPKSGHDTVSWYQQALGQGPQFIFQYYEEEERQRGNFPDRFSGHQFPNYSSELNVNALLLGDSALYLCASTRGGWGHYEQYFGPGTRLTVT.

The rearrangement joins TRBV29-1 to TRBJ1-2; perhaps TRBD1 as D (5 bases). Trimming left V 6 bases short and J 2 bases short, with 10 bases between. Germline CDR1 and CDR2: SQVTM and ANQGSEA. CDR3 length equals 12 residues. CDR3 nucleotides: TGCAGCGTGTTGACAGAGAACTATGGCTACACCTTC. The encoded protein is CSVLTENYGYTF.

This chain's CDR3 is CASATAQGNSPLHF. CDR3 in DNA: TGTGCCAGTGCCACGGCACAGGGAAATTCACCCCTCCACTTT. This chain links TRBV19 with TRBJ1-6; a weak D match, TRBD1 (6 bases). Per germline, CDR1 LNHDA and CDR2 SQIVND (reference sequence). The CDR3 consists of 14 residues. The V end was cut by 8 bases, the J end by 7 bases, with 15 bases between.

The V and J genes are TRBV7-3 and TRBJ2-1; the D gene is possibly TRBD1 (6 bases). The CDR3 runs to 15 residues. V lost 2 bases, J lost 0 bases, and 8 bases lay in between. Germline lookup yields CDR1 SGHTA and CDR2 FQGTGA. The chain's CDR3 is CASSLLGGSYNEQFF. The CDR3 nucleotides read TGTGCCAGCAGCTTATTAGGGGGCTCCTACAATGAGCAGTTCTTC.

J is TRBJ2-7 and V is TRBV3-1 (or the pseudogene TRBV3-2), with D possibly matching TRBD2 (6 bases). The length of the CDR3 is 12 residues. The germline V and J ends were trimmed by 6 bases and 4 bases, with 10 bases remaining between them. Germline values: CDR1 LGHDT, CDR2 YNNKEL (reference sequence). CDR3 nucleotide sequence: TGTGCCAGCAGTCGGGGGTTTTACGAGCAGTACTTC. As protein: CASSRGFYEQYF.

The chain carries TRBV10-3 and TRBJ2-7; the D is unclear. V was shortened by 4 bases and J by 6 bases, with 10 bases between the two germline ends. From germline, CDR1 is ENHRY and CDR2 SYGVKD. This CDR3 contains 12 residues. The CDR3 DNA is TGTGCCATCAGTGTAGTCGATGGCGAGCAGTACTTC. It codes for CAISVVDGEQYF.

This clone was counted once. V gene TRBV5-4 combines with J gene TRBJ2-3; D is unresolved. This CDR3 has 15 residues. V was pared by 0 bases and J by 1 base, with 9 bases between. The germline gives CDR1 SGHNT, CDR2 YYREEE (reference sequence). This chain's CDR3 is CASSLASTGTDTQYF. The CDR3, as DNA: TGTGCCAGCAGCTTGGCGTCTACAGGCACAGATACGCAGTATTTT.

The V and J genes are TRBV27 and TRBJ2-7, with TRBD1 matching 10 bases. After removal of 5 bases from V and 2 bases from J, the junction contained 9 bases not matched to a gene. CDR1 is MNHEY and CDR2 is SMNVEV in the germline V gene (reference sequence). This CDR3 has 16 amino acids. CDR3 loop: CASSRKGTGDTYEQYF. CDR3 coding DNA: TGTGCCAGCAGTCGAAAGGGGACAGGGGACACCTACGAGCAGTACTTC.

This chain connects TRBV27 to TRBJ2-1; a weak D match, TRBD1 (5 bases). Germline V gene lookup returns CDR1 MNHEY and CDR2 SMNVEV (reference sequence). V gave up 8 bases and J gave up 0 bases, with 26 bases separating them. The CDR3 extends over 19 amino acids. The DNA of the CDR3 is TGTGCCAGCGCGCCTCATATAACCCCACAGGTCCCCTCCTACAATGAGCAGTTCTTC. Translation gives CASAPHITPQVPSYNEQFF.

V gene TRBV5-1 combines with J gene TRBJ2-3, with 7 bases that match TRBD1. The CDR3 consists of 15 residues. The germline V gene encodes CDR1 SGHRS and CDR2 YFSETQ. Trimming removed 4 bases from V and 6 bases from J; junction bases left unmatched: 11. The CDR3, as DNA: TGCGCCAGCAGCGCCGGGACAGAGGCTTGGGATACGCAGTATTTT. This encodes CASSAGTEAWDTQYF.

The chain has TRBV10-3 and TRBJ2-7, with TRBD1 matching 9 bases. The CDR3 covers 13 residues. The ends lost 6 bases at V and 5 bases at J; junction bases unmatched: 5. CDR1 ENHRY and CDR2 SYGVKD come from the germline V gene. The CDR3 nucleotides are TGTGCCATCAGAGGTACAGGGGGCGACGAGCAGTACTTC. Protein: CAIRGTGGDEQYF.

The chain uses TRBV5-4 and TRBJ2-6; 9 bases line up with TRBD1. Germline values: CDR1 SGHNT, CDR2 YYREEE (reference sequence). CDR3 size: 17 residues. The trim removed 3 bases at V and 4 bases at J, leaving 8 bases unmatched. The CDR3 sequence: CASSSSRDRAGANVLTF. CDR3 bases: TGTGCCAGCAGCTCGTCCCGGGACAGGGCCGGGGCCAACGTCCTGACTTTC.

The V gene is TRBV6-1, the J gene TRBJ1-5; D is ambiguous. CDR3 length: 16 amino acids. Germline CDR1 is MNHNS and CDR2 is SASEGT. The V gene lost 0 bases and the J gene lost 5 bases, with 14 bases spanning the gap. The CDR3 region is CASSEAHAGLHQPQHF. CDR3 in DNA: TGTGCCAGCAGTGAAGCGCATGCAGGACTTCATCAGCCCCAGCATTTT.

The DNA for the CDR3 is TGTGCCAGCAGCTTAACAACCGAGCTCGTCACAGATACGCAGTATTTT. Translation gives CASSLTTELVTDTQYF. This chain uses TRBV7-3 with TRBJ2-3; D ambiguous. This CDR3 has 16 amino acids. CDR1 and CDR2 from the germline V gene are SGHTA and FQGTGA. With 0 bases removed from V and 2 bases from J, the gap between germline ends came to 12 bases.

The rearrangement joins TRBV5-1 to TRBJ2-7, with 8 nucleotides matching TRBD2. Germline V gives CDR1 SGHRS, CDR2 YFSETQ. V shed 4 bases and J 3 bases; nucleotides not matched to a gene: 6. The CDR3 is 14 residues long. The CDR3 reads CASSIAGPFYEQYF. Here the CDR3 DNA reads TGCGCCAGCAGCATAGCGGGGCCCTTCTACGAGCAGTACTTC.

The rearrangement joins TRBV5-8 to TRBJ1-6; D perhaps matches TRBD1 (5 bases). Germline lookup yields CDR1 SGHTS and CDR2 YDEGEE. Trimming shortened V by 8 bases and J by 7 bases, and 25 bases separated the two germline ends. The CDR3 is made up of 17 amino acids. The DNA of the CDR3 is TGTGCCAGTACGGGGGATTTTCGGGCAAACTTAAATTCACCCCTCCACTTT. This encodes CASTGDFRANLNSPLHF.